What follows describes a single TCR beta chain. This specimen belongs to a study of blood T cell repertoires in COVID-19. In germline, CDR1 is SGHTS, CDR2 YDEGEE. Between the trimmed V and J ends, which lost 0 bases and 2 bases, there was a span of 19 bases. This CDR3 is 18 amino acids long. As processed by the authors: Estimation of nucleated cell counts relied on the amplification of reference gene primers. Produced via immunoSEQ multiplex PCR; TCRdb's table is partial and in-frame only. The V and J calls and clone size were taken over from that table, and D and trimming were inferred from the DNA. Here the sample spans around 80,000 clones, around 90% being singletons.

This chain connects TRBV5-8 to TRBJ2-3, with D perhaps matching TRBD2 (6 bases). The sample consisted of peripheral blood. This sequence originates from a human donor in a cohort sampled during active COVID-19. The CDR3 is CASSLAYGGGAYTDTQYF. The CDR3 DNA reads as TGTGCCAGCAGCTTGGCCTACGGGGGTGGTGCCTACACAGATACGCAGTATTTT.